These T cell receptor beta chains were read from a single sample in a study of a mutant IDH1 vaccine in newly diagnosed glioma. The antigens these receptors bind are not known. Only in-frame clones appear in the TCRdb table, and some are missing; sequencing was by immunoSEQ multiplex PCR. The table lists around 56,000 clones, approximately 80% of them singletons, with roughly 3.3% in the top ten. The sample consisted of PBMCs, taken from a glioma patient whose treatment included an IDH1 peptide vaccine. The receptors derive from a woman aged 18-30 years with glioma. Some clones in this sample may be carry-over from other donors' samples. CDR3s include the opening cysteine and the closing phenylalanine or tryptophan. D genes are given only for firm matches. Clone size is stated in some rows and not others, as once, few, many or a class when expanded.

v_gene	abundance	j_gene	d_gene	CDR3aa	CDR3nt
TRBV7-9	NA	TRBJ2-3	TRBD2	CASSFPSREGIDTQYF	TGTGCCAGCAGCTTCCCCTCGCGGGAGGGTATAGATACGCAGTATTTT
TRBV6-1	NA	TRBJ1-5	NA	CASSELAGEGNQPQHF	TGTGCCAGCAGTGAACTGGCTGGGGAGGGCAATCAGCCCCAGCATTTT
TRBV7-8	NA	TRBJ1-6	TRBD1	CASSSSPILDRLDNSPLHF	TGTGCCAGCAGCTCCTCCCCCATCTTGGACAGGCTTGATAATTCACCCCTCCACTTT
TRBV4-1	once	TRBJ2-5	NA	CASSQSETQYF	TGCGCCAGCAGCCAATCTGAGACCCAGTACTTC
TRBV5-1	NA	TRBJ2-3	TRBD2	CASSYGLAGGGRTDTQYF	TGCGCCAGCAGCTACGGACTAGCGGGGGGGGGTCGGACAGATACGCAGTATTTT
TRBV7-2	NA	TRBJ2-2	NA	CASSPQKYGGELFF	TGTGCCAGCAGCCCCCAAAAGTACGGCGGGGAGCTGTTTTTT
TRBV5-1	NA	TRBJ1-2	TRBD1	CASSSPGGNGYTF	TGCGCCAGCAGCAGCCCAGGGGGGAATGGCTACACCTTC
TRBV19	NA	TRBJ2-7	NA	CASSPQQAGSYEQYF	TGTGCCAGTTCTCCCCAGCAAGCGGGCTCCTACGAGCAGTACTTC
TRBV29-1	NA	TRBJ2-7	NA	CSVDRGYEQYF	TGCAGCGTTGATAGAGGGTACGAGCAGTACTTC
TRBV19	NA	TRBJ2-7	TRBD2	CASSIGTRVEQYF	TGTGCCAGTAGTATTGGGACTAGGGTCGAGCAGTACTTC
TRBV29-1	medium-sized	TRBJ1-2	TRBD1	CSVTTGDNYGYTF	TGCAGCGTTACGACAGGGGACAACTATGGCTACACCTTC
TRBV19	NA	TRBJ2-3	TRBD1	CASSDRAGTDTQYF	TGTGCCAGTAGCGACAGGGCTGGCACAGATACGCAGTATTTT
TRBV11-3	NA	TRBJ2-7	NA	CASSFGNTYEQYF	TGTGCCAGCAGCTTCGGTAATACCTACGAGCAGTACTTC
TRBV7-2	NA	TRBJ1-2	NA	CASSPGVRYGYTF	TGTGCCAGCAGCCCAGGGGTCCGCTATGGCTACACCTTC
TRBV6-1	NA	TRBJ2-7	TRBD2	CASRPGGRRYEQYF	TGTGCCAGCAGGCCGGGGGGGCGTAGGTACGAGCAGTACTTC
TRBV14	once	TRBJ1-6	NA	CASSQGLANSPLHF	TGTGCCAGCAGCCAAGGTCTGGCTAATTCACCCCTCCACTTT
TRBV28	NA	TRBJ1-1	NA	CASSLDSTEAFF	TGTGCCAGCAGTCTGGACAGCACTGAAGCTTTCTTT
TRBV5-1	NA	TRBJ2-2	NA	CASSPRAEAQQGELFF	TGCGCCAGCAGCCCCCGAGCGGAGGCCCAACAAGGGGAGCTGTTTTTT
TRBV2	NA	TRBJ1-4	NA	CASSGLPIGPGEKLFF	TGTGCCAGCAGCGGACTACCAATAGGACCGGGGGAAAAACTGTTTTTT
TRBV4-3	once	TRBJ2-2	NA	CASSQGPGLGELFF	TGCGCCAGCAGCCAGGGGCCCGGACTCGGGGAGCTGTTTTTT
TRBV6-1	NA	TRBJ2-7	NA	CASSEMAPYEQYF	TGTGCCAGCAGTGAAATGGCACCATACGAGCAGTACTTC
TRBV6-5	NA	TRBJ2-3	NA	CASSYGAGTQYF	TGTGCCAGCAGTTACGGTGCCGGTACGCAGTATTTT
TRBV7-9	NA	TRBJ2-7	NA	CASSSKTVSYEQYF	TGTGCCAGCAGCTCTAAGACAGTCTCCTACGAGCAGTACTTC
TRBV19	NA	TRBJ2-7	NA	CASSPPRDTEQYF	TGTGCCAGTAGTCCCCCTCGGGACACCGAGCAGTACTTC
TRBV6-5	NA	TRBJ2-7	NA	CASSYGYSYEQYF	TGTGCCAGCAGTTATGGCTACTCCTACGAGCAGTACTTC
TRBV5-1	NA	TRBJ2-1	TRBD1	CASSFIWDRGLDEQFF	TGCGCCAGCAGCTTCATTTGGGACAGGGGGCTCGATGAGCAGTTCTTC
TRBV9	NA	TRBJ2-7	NA	CASSVDVGGYEQYF	TGTGCCAGCAGCGTAGATGTGGGGGGCTACGAGCAGTACTTC
TRBV15	NA	TRBJ1-1	NA	CATSSNRNSDTEAFF	TGTGCCACCAGCAGTAACAGGAATTCGGACACTGAAGCTTTCTTT
TRBV6-5	NA	TRBJ1-3	NA	CASSYSRPSSGNTIYF	TGTGCCAGCAGTTACTCAAGGCCATCCTCTGGAAACACCATATATTTT
TRBV9	NA	TRBJ1-1	NA	CASSVDTENTEAFF	TGTGCCAGCAGCGTAGACACCGAGAACACTGAAGCTTTCTTT
TRBV27	once	TRBJ1-4	NA	CASSPAGGGEKLFF	TGTGCCAGCAGTCCAGCGGGGGGTGGTGAAAAACTGTTTTTT
TRBV5-4	NA	TRBJ2-5	TRBD2	CASSPAGGETQYF	TGTGCCAGCAGCCCGGCGGGGGGTGAGACCCAGTACTTC
TRBV7-2	NA	TRBJ1-2	TRBD1	CASSLDRVKGGYTF	TGTGCCAGCAGCCTCGACAGGGTGAAGGGAGGCTACACCTTC
TRBV6-1	NA	TRBJ2-7	NA	CASTVGSYEQYF	TGTGCCAGCACCGTGGGATCCTACGAGCAGTACTTC